These 12 T cell receptor beta chains came from one sample sequenced in a study of blood T cell repertoires in COVID-19. Clones were read by immunoSEQ multiplex PCR, and TCRdb kept only the in-frame ones, dropping some. The sample lists a few hundred thousand clones, over 85% seen once, with over 3.5% in the top ten. Source material: peripheral blood. These receptors were obtained from a woman aged 55-69 years with COVID-19, enrolled during active disease.

The chain is built from TRBV5-1 and TRBJ1-3, with 7 positions matching TRBD1. Germline-derived CDR1 and CDR2 are SGHRS and YFSETQ. Germline trimming cut 0 bases from V and 4 bases from J; bases unmatched to any gene: 4. There are 15 residues in the CDR3. CDR3 residues: CASSLEGGRGNTIYF. The DNA of the CDR3 is TGCGCCAGCAGCTTGGAAGGGGGCCGAGGAAACACCATATATTTT.

This rearrangement joins TRBV6-6 to TRBJ1-5, with a weak D call TRBD1 (5 bases). From germline, CDR1 is MNHNY and CDR2 SVGAGI (reference sequence). V was cut by 2 bases and J by 11 bases, with 22 bases left in between. CDR3 length equals 16 residues. CDR3 protein: CASSYVRGEGSDTQHF. CDR3 in DNA: TGTGCCAGCAGTTACGTTCGGGGGGAGGGATCAGACACCCAGCATTTT.

The chain links TRBV10-3 to TRBJ2-7; TRBD1 agrees at 10 bases. CDR1 is ENHRY, CDR2 SYGVKD, per germline. Germline trimming cut 7 bases from V and 2 bases from J; bases unmatched to any gene: 14. The CDR3 sequence is 17 residues long. CDR3 region: CAITRSRDRGSPYEQYF. CDR3 nucleotides: TGTGCCATCACTAGATCCCGGGACAGGGGATCCCCCTACGAGCAGTACTTC.

V usage is TRBV27 and J usage is TRBJ2-7; D is uncertain. Trimming shortened V by 5 bases and J by 3 bases, and 14 bases separated the two germline ends. The CDR3 runs 14 residues. CDR1 MNHEY and CDR2 SMNVEV come from the germline V gene (reference sequence). CDR3 nucleotides: TGTGCCAGCAGTCCCCAAGGCTACTACTACGAGCAGTACTTC. Residues: CASSPQGYYYEQYF.

This clone has a single count. The V call is TRBV28, the J call TRBJ2-6; 7 positions agree with TRBD2. This CDR3 is 18 amino acids long. CDR1 is MDHEN and CDR2 is SYDVKM in the germline V gene. J gave up 1 base and V 1 base, and 7 bases lay outside the gene matches. The CDR3 DNA is TGTGCCAGCAGTTTATCCGGGGGGAAATTGTCTGGGGCCAACGTCCTGACTTTC. Its protein is CASSLSGGKLSGANVLTF.

DNA for the CDR3: TGTGCCAGCAGTGAAGTTCAGCGCTTGAATTCACCCCTCCACTTT. This sequence encodes CASSEVQRLNSPLHF. This chain joins TRBV2 and TRBJ1-6; D gene uncertain. Trimming removed 1 base at V and 7 bases at J, with 11 bases between. This CDR3 comprises 15 residues. Germline values: CDR1 SNHLY, CDR2 FYNNEI.

In this sample, this clone turned up once. The J gene is TRBJ2-1, the V gene TRBV7-3, with 10 bases matching TRBD1. Losses at the gene ends were 3 bases for V and 6 bases for J; bases not matched to a gene: 8. Germline V gene lookup returns CDR1 SGHTA and CDR2 FQGTGA. The CDR3 sequence is 16 residues long. This CDR3 is CASSFVPGQGTNEQFF. CDR3 nucleotide sequence: TGTGCCAGCAGCTTCGTACCGGGACAGGGGACCAATGAGCAGTTCTTC.

This clone was counted a single time. This chain connects TRBV6-1 to TRBJ2-1; 9 bases agree with TRBD2. With V trimmed by 3 bases and J by 9 bases, 12 bases remained unmatched. Germline CDR1 reads MNHNS; CDR2 reads SASEGT. The CDR3 spans 16 residues. CDR3 protein: CASSDGDSGGQLEQFF. In DNA form, the CDR3 reads TGTGCCAGCAGTGATGGTGATAGCGGGGGCCAACTTGAGCAGTTCTTC.

This chain uses TRBV5-6 with TRBJ1-2; maybe TRBD1 (5 bases). V was pared by 1 base and J by 0 bases, with 10 bases between. This CDR3 region has 15 residues. CDR1 is SGHDT, CDR2 YYEEEE, per germline. The CDR3: CASSLQGSPNYGYTF. The CDR3 bases are TGTGCCAGCAGCTTGCAGGGTTCGCCTAACTATGGCTACACCTTC.

The rearrangement uses TRBV3-1 (or the pseudogene TRBV3-2) and TRBJ1-2, with TRBD1 as a possible D gene (6 bases). Trimming cost V 4 bases and J 2 bases, with 11 bases left between them. This CDR3 comprises 14 residues. Per germline, CDR1 LGHDT and CDR2 YNNKEL (reference sequence). The CDR3 spells CASSPGHRNYGYTF. CDR3 DNA sequence: TGTGCCAGCAGCCCGGGACACAGAAACTATGGCTACACCTTC.

The rearrangement links TRBV29-1 to TRBJ1-2, with D unclear. Germline V gene sequence: CDR1 SQVTM, CDR2 ANQGSEA. The V end lost 4 bases, the J end lost 6 bases, and 18 bases lay between the germline ends. CDR3 length: 14 amino acids. The chain's CDR3 is CSVVIDRAGNGYTF. The CDR3 bases are TGCAGCGTTGTAATTGACCGGGCGGGGAATGGCTACACCTTC. Supplemented by reference TRBV29-1 and TRBJ1-2, the full variable domain reads SAVISQKPSRDICQRGTSLTIQCQVDSQVTMMFWYRQQPGQSLTLIATANQGSEATYESGFVIDKFPISRPNLTFSTLTVSNMSPEDSSIYLCSVVIDRAGNGYTFGSGTRLTVV.

The chain couples TRBV28 to TRBJ1-2; 9 bases are a match to TRBD1. CDR3 length: 17 amino acids. V lost 6 bases, J lost 0 bases, and 11 bases stayed unmatched. The V gene's germline CDR1 is MDHEN and CDR2 SYDVKM. The CDR3 DNA sequence: TGTGCCAGCAGACTGCCACCGGGACAGGGCTCTAACTATGGCTACACCTTC. Amino acids: CASRLPPGQGSNYGYTF.